What follows are 6 T cell receptor beta chains derived from one specimen sequenced in a study of blood T cell repertoires in COVID-19. TCRdb's copy holds only in-frame clones and misses some; the assay was immunoSEQ multiplex PCR. The sample yields under 130,000 clones, around 81% seen once. Sequencing used peripheral blood. Every receptor here comes from a man aged 80 or over with acute or convalescent COVID-19.

This chain joins TRBV29-1 and TRBJ2-3; 11 bases agree with TRBD2. CDR1 is SQVTM, CDR2 ANQGSEA, per germline. The CDR3 totals 14 residues. V gave up 5 bases and J gave up 0 bases; unmatched junction bases: 1. CDR3 sequence: CSVRLAGSTDTQYF. As DNA, the CDR3 is TGCAGCGTTAGACTAGCGGGGAGCACAGATACGCAGTATTTT.

This chain links TRBV30 with TRBJ1-1, with 7 bases fitting TRBD1. The trim removed 6 bases at V and 0 bases at J, leaving 10 bases unmatched. The CDR3 consists of 15 residues. Germline CDR1 and CDR2: GTSNPN and SVGIG (reference sequence). CDR3 loop: CACQKQGLMNTEAFF. The CDR3 bases are TGTGCCTGCCAGAAACAGGGGCTGATGAACACTGAAGCTTTCTTT. Filled out from reference TRBV30 and TRBJ1-1, the complete variable domain reads SQTIHQWPATLVQPVGSPLSLECTVEGTSNPNLYWYRQAAGRGLQLLFYSVGIGQISSEVPQNLSASRPQDRQFILSSKKLLLSDSGFYLCACQKQGLMNTEAFFGQGTRLTVV.

This chain connects TRBV6-5 to TRBJ2-3; perhaps TRBD1 as D (6 bases). This CDR3 region has 16 residues. Trimming shortened V by 4 bases and J by 4 bases, and 18 bases separated the two germline ends. Germline loops: CDR1 MNHEY, CDR2 SVGAGI. The CDR3 protein is CASSSLSRGSADTQYF. As DNA, the CDR3 is TGTGCCAGCAGTTCGTTAAGTAGGGGGTCCGCAGATACGCAGTATTTT.

V usage is TRBV5-4 and J usage is TRBJ2-3; D possibly corresponds to TRBD2 (6 bases). The V end was cut by 7 bases, the J end by 4 bases, with 16 bases between. The CDR3 consists of 14 residues. The germline gives CDR1 SGHNT, CDR2 YYREEE (reference sequence). In DNA, the CDR3 is TGTGCCAGCGGGGGACGGGAGCGAGCAGATACGCAGTATTTT. Translating gives CASGGRERADTQYF.

The CDR3 is CASSPDSVQETQYF. In nucleotides, the CDR3 is TGTGCCAGCAGTCCGGACAGCGTCCAAGAGACCCAGTACTTC. The chain links TRBV27 to TRBJ2-5; maybe TRBD1 (6 bases). This CDR3 spans 14 amino acids. The germline gives CDR1 MNHEY, CDR2 SMNVEV (reference sequence). The V end lost 5 bases, the J end lost 1 base, and 11 bases lay between the germline ends.

The chain recombines TRBV7-6 with TRBJ2-3; 9 nucleotides agree with TRBD1. Trimming removed 1 base from V and 3 bases from J; junction bases left unmatched: 8. Germline values: CDR1 SGHVS, CDR2 FNYEAQ. This CDR3 has 17 residues. CDR3 sequence: CASSLGIDRGGTDTQYF. In DNA, the CDR3 is TGTGCCAGCAGCTTAGGCATTGACAGGGGGGGAACAGATACGCAGTATTTT.